The 32 T cell receptor beta chains below were found in one sample sequenced in a study of blood T cell repertoires in COVID-19. The repertoire was sequenced with immunoSEQ multiplex PCR; TCRdb's copy has only in-frame clones and lacks some. The sample lists around 120,000 clones; roughly 85% were seen once. Sequenced sample: peripheral blood. The receptors here all came from a human donor in a cohort sampled during active COVID-19.

This rearrangement joins TRBV4-1 to TRBJ2-1; TRBD1 matches at 7 bases. This CDR3 contains 19 residues. J gave up 4 bases and V 0 bases, and 15 bases lay outside the gene matches. Germline assignment: CDR1 MGHRA and CDR2 YSYEKL. The CDR3 is CASSQEARGLAGSYNEQFF. The CDR3 DNA reads TGCGCCAGCAGCCAAGAAGCTAGGGGGCTAGCCGGTTCTTACAATGAGCAGTTCTTC.

The rearrangement links TRBV3-1 (or the pseudogene TRBV3-2) to TRBJ1-5; 7 bases map to TRBD1. J gave up 5 bases and V 1 base, and 5 bases lay outside the gene matches. The germline gives CDR1 LGHDT, CDR2 YNNKEL (reference sequence). CDR3 length: 15 amino acids. In DNA, the CDR3 is TGTGCCAGCAGCCAAGGTAGTACAGGGGATCAGCCCCAGCATTTT. Translation: CASSQGSTGDQPQHF.

The chain carries TRBV2 and TRBJ2-1, with 7 bases fitting TRBD1. Germline loops: CDR1 SNHLY, CDR2 FYNNEI. The CDR3 covers 13 residues. Losses at the gene ends were 6 bases for V and 8 bases for J; bases not matched to a gene: 7. For the CDR3, the DNA is TGTGCCAGCAGAGATGAGGGGGCCTATGAGCAGTTCTTC. Translation gives CASRDEGAYEQFF.

This chain connects TRBV27 to TRBJ1-1; possibly TRBD1 for D (6 bases). Between the trimmed V and J ends, which lost 3 bases and 2 bases, there was a span of 19 bases. Germline V gives CDR1 MNHEY, CDR2 SMNVEV (reference sequence). The CDR3 loop spans 17 amino acids. Here the CDR3 DNA reads TGTGCCAGCAGTTTCCTCACCTCCCGGACAGTAAACACTGAAGCTTTCTTT. Encoded protein: CASSFLTSRTVNTEAFF.

The J gene is TRBJ1-6, the V gene TRBV3-1 (or the pseudogene TRBV3-2), with 11 bases aligning to TRBD1. Germline V gene data show CDR1 as LGHDT and CDR2 as YNNKEL (reference sequence). This CDR3 comprises 15 residues. The ends lost 6 bases at V and 9 bases at J; junction bases unmatched: 7. The CDR3 DNA reads as TGTGCCAGCAGTCCCTCCGGGACAGGGGGTTCACCCCTCCACTTT. Protein sequence: CASSPSGTGGSPLHF.

This clone was seen more than once but under ten times. The chain combines TRBV4-1 with TRBJ2-2; 7 bases are shared with TRBD1. The J segment lost 0 bases and the V segment lost 2 bases, leaving 3 bases of the junction unmatched. CDR1 is MGHRA, CDR2 YSYEKL, per germline. The length of the CDR3 is 16 residues. CDR3 residues: CASSQRDRANTGELFF. The CDR3 region has the DNA TGCGCCAGCAGCCAAAGGGACAGAGCGAACACCGGGGAGCTGTTTTTT.

The CDR3 spells CASSLTSGNNEQFF. The CDR3 coding sequence is TGTGCCAGCAGCTTGACTAGCGGGAACAATGAGCAGTTCTTC. The rearrangement uses TRBV5-6 and TRBJ2-1; TRBD2 matches at 10 bases. This CDR3 comprises 14 residues. J was trimmed by 5 bases and V by 1 base; bases with no gene match: 0. Germline CDR1 SGHDT, CDR2 YYEEEE.

This chain links TRBV13 with TRBJ2-1, with 12 nucleotides matching TRBD2. After removal of 8 bases from V and 4 bases from J, the junction contained 6 bases not matched to a gene. Looked up from germline, CDR1 is PRHDT and CDR2 is FYEKMQ (reference sequence). The CDR3 sequence is 15 residues long. CDR3 nucleotide sequence: TGTGCCAGCGGGGTCGGGACTAGCGGGTACAATGAGCAGTTCTTC. This codes for CASGVGTSGYNEQFF.

This chain joins TRBV7-2 and TRBJ2-1; 8 nucleotides align to TRBD2. The CDR3 consists of 15 residues. J gave up 0 bases and V 11 bases, and 9 bases lay outside the gene matches. Germline V CDR1 and CDR2: SGHTA, FQGNSA. The CDR3: CAVGGALGSYNEQFF. The CDR3, as DNA: TGTGCCGTCGGGGGGGCATTAGGCTCCTACAATGAGCAGTTCTTC.

This chain links TRBV5-6 with TRBJ1-1; D perhaps matches TRBD1 (6 bases). V lost 1 base and J 1 base, leaving 8 bases between the germline ends. The CDR3 covers 14 residues. Germline V gene sequence: CDR1 SGHDT, CDR2 YYEEEE. The CDR3 DNA reads as TGTGCCAGCAGCTTGTTGGGGGCGAACACTGAAGCTTTCTTT. As protein: CASSLLGANTEAFF.

For the CDR3, the DNA is TGTGCCAGTAGTATAGGTTTCCTGGAGGGCTACACCTTC. Translation: CASSIGFLEGYTF. This sequence joins TRBV19 and TRBJ1-2; D is undetermined. V shed 1 base and J shed 8 bases, with 11 bases lying between them. Germline-derived CDR1 and CDR2 are LNHDA and SQIVND (reference sequence). This CDR3 has 13 amino acids.

The V call is TRBV27, the J call TRBJ1-2, with a possible D match to TRBD1 (6 bases). The V gene lost 0 bases and the J gene lost 6 bases, with 11 bases spanning the gap. The length of the CDR3 is 14 residues. Germline CDR1 is MNHEY and CDR2 is SMNVEV (reference sequence). CDR3 in amino acids: CASSLSQSGDGYTF. DNA of the CDR3: TGTGCCAGCAGTTTATCTCAGTCAGGGGATGGCTACACCTTC.

The J gene is TRBJ2-1, the V gene TRBV9; no definite D call. The V gene's germline CDR1 is SGDLS and CDR2 YYNGEE. V was trimmed by 3 bases and J by 0 bases, leaving 4 bases between them. The CDR3 is 13 residues long. CDR3 amino acids: CASSGSSYNEQFF. In DNA, the CDR3 is TGTGCCAGCAGCGGGAGCTCCTACAATGAGCAGTTCTTC.

J is TRBJ1-1 and V is TRBV30; 8 bases fit TRBD1. J lost 5 bases, V lost 4 bases, and 6 bases had no gene match. There are 13 residues in the CDR3. The germline V gene encodes CDR1 GTSNPN and CDR2 SVGIG (reference sequence). In DNA, the CDR3 is TGTGCCTGGAACCAGGGGGCAGGGACTGAAGCTTTCTTT. Its protein product is CAWNQGAGTEAFF.

This chain joins TRBV10-3 and TRBJ2-5; TRBD2 agrees at 7 bases. Trimming removed 0 bases from V and 4 bases from J; junction bases left unmatched: 8. Germline CDR1 is ENHRY and CDR2 is SYGVKD. The CDR3 extends over 16 amino acids. The CDR3 DNA reads as TGTGCCATCAGTGAGTCGAAGGTCAGGGAGGGAGAGACCCAGTACTTC. It encodes CAISESKVREGETQYF.

The chain combines TRBV6-1 with TRBJ2-1; a possible D gene is TRBD2 (5 bases). The CDR3 spans 13 residues. The V and J ends lost 3 bases and 6 bases respectively, with 9 bases between them. CDR1 and CDR2 (germline): MNHNS, SASEGT. DNA of the CDR3: TGTGCCAGCAGTGAGGTGCTAGCCAATGAGCAGTTCTTC. Protein: CASSEVLANEQFF.

The rearrangement links TRBV7-4 to TRBJ1-1; D is perhaps TRBD1 (5 bases). CDR1 is SGHVT and CDR2 is SQSDAQ in the germline V gene. This CDR3 has 18 residues. V shed 2 bases and J shed 5 bases, with 24 bases lying between them. CDR3 sequence: CASSLWARMGREGTEAFF. The CDR3 DNA is TGTGCCAGCAGCTTATGGGCTCGGATGGGCAGGGAGGGGACTGAAGCTTTCTTT.

A single count supports this clone. This chain uses TRBV30 with TRBJ2-3; 7 positions match TRBD2. The CDR3 spans 14 residues. CDR1 is GTSNPN, CDR2 SVGIG, per germline (reference sequence). The trim removed 5 bases at V and 4 bases at J, leaving 9 bases unmatched. CDR3 nucleotides: TGTGCCTGGCTTCGGTGGGGGGGATCAGATACGCAGTATTTT. Its translation: CAWLRWGGSDTQYF.

V gene TRBV18 combines with J gene TRBJ2-1, with a possible D match to TRBD1 (5 bases). V was cut by 4 bases and J by 5 bases, with 12 bases left in between. CDR3 length: 14 residues. Germline V gene lookup returns CDR1 KGHSH and CDR2 LQKENI. The CDR3 sequence: CASSLVGRDNEQFF. In DNA, the CDR3 is TGTGCCAGCTCACTAGTCGGCAGGGACAATGAGCAGTTCTTC.

The chain carries TRBV6-5 and TRBJ1-2; 7 nucleotides line up with TRBD1. This CDR3 is 15 amino acids long. The V gene end was trimmed by 2 bases and the J gene end by 8 bases; junction bases not matched to a gene: 11. Germline lookup yields CDR1 MNHEY and CDR2 SVGAGI. The CDR3 DNA is TGTGCCAGCAGTTACAGTAGACAGGGAGTAGAGGGCTACACCTTC. Amino acid sequence: CASSYSRQGVEGYTF.

The chain employs TRBV19 and TRBJ1-2; weak D call: TRBD1 (5 bases). This CDR3 region has 12 residues. Germline-derived CDR1 and CDR2 are LNHDA and SQIVND (reference sequence). Trimming cost V 5 bases and J 7 bases, with 11 bases left between them. CDR3 sequence: CASSPDSGGYTF. The CDR3 DNA follows: TGTGCCAGTAGTCCCGACAGTGGTGGCTACACCTTC.

The J gene is TRBJ1-2, the V gene TRBV5-4; 7 nucleotides align to TRBD1. CDR1 and CDR2 from the germline V gene are SGHNT and YYREEE (reference sequence). CDR3 length equals 15 residues. The V and J ends lost 5 bases and 1 base, in that order; junction bases with no gene match: 8. The CDR3 region has the DNA TGTGCCAGCAGTCGATACGGGACAGATAACTATGGCTACACCTTC. Encoded protein: CASSRYGTDNYGYTF.

V is TRBV4-2 and J is TRBJ2-5; 10 positions match TRBD1. The CDR3 runs 16 residues. Germline V gene sequence: CDR1 LGHNA, CDR2 YNFKEQ. V was clipped by 0 bases and J by 5 bases; unmatched bases: 6. CDR3 sequence reads: CASSQDRTGGTETQYF. As DNA, the CDR3 is TGTGCCAGCAGCCAAGATCGGACAGGGGGGACGGAGACCCAGTACTTC.

This clone is a singleton in its sample. The chain couples TRBV7-9 to TRBJ1-6; tentatively, D is TRBD1 (6 bases). Germline V gene data show CDR1 as SEHNR and CDR2 as FQNEAQ (reference sequence). The CDR3 is 14 amino acids. V shed 5 bases and J shed 8 bases, with 13 bases lying between them. The CDR3 loop reads CASSVRDNDSPLHF. In nucleotides, the CDR3 is TGTGCCAGCAGCGTCCGGGACAATGATTCACCCCTCCACTTT.

This chain connects TRBV7-3 to TRBJ2-1; TRBD1 matches at 11 bases. The V gene end was trimmed by 1 base and the J gene end by 9 bases; junction bases not matched to a gene: 8. The CDR3 covers 16 residues. From germline, CDR1 is SGHTA and CDR2 FQGTGA. The CDR3: CASSLMGQGVRSEQFF. For the CDR3, the DNA is TGTGCCAGCAGCTTAATGGGACAGGGGGTTAGAAGTGAGCAGTTCTTC.

The chain employs TRBV7-9 and TRBJ2-2; 8 bases line up with TRBD2. J was trimmed by 5 bases and V by 9 bases; bases with no gene match: 14. This CDR3 is built from 16 residues. Germline V gene lookup returns CDR1 SEHNR and CDR2 FQNEAQ (reference sequence). DNA for the CDR3: TGTGCCAGTTTCTCCCTGCCCGCTAGCGGGACCGGGGAGCTGTTTTTT. This translates into CASFSLPASGTGELFF.

CDR3 DNA sequence: TGCAGCGTTAAGGCGGGAGTGGATTCAGATGAGCAGTTCTTC. It translates to CSVKAGVDSDEQFF. The J gene is TRBJ2-1, the V gene TRBV29-1; 7 nucleotides agree with TRBD2. Looked up from germline, CDR1 is SQVTM and CDR2 is ANQGSEA. The J segment lost 8 bases and the V segment lost 5 bases, leaving 12 bases of the junction unmatched. CDR3 length equals 14 residues.

This sequence joins TRBV4-3 and TRBJ2-7, with D possibly being TRBD1 (6 bases). Germline assignment: CDR1 LGHNA and CDR2 YSLEER. The CDR3 is 13 residues long. V was cut by 2 bases and J by 5 bases, with 10 bases left in between. The CDR3 sequence: CASSQSRGHEQYF. In DNA form, the CDR3 reads TGCGCCAGCAGCCAAAGCAGGGGACACGAGCAGTACTTC.

The chain is built from TRBV28 and TRBJ2-1; 8 bases are a match to TRBD1. Germline CDR1 MDHEN, CDR2 SYDVKM. The J segment lost 2 bases and the V segment lost 7 bases, leaving 4 bases of the junction unmatched. CDR3 length: 14 amino acids. DNA for the CDR3: TGTGCCAGCAAACCGGGACAGGCCTACAATGAGCAGTTCTTC. This encodes CASKPGQAYNEQFF.

The chain uses TRBV10-3 and TRBJ1-1; D unclear. Germline CDR1 ENHRY, CDR2 SYGVKD. Trimming pared 10 bases from V and 1 base from J, leaving 7 bases between. This CDR3 is 11 amino acids long. The CDR3 loop reads CATFRNTEAFF. CDR3 in DNA: TGTGCCACTTTCCGGAACACTGAAGCTTTCTTT.

The rearrangement uses TRBV7-3 and TRBJ1-2, with D possibly matching TRBD1 (6 bases). V lost 8 bases, J lost 2 bases, and 24 bases lay in between. This CDR3 has 17 residues. Germline assignment: CDR1 SGHTA and CDR2 FQGTGA. The CDR3 sequence is CASGQRQVILFNYGYTF. CDR3 DNA sequence: TGTGCCAGCGGGCAACGACAGGTAATTCTTTTCAACTATGGCTACACCTTC.

V usage is TRBV27 and J usage is TRBJ2-1, with TRBD2 as a possible D gene (5 bases). CDR1 is MNHEY, CDR2 SMNVEV, per germline (reference sequence). V gave up 6 bases and J gave up 7 bases, with 13 bases separating them. The length of the CDR3 is 13 residues. The DNA of the CDR3 is TGTGCCAGCAGACTGAGCGGCACAAATGAGCAGTTCTTC. This sequence encodes CASRLSGTNEQFF.